A single sample gave rise to the 27 T cell receptor beta chains below, sequenced in a study of cytomegalovirus exposure and HLA in healthy donors. A multiplex PCR was run with 60 Vbeta primers and 13 Jbeta primers. The protocol was immunoSEQ multiplex PCR, while the TCRdb copy is restricted to in-frame clones and leaves out a portion. The sample carries 40,000 or so clones, 90% to 95% recorded once. The sample was PBMCs. The receptors shown here come from a woman aged 18-29 years in good health and CMV-seronegative.

In regard to this clone: This CDR3 is also generated by other DNA sequences in the sample. The V call is TRBV4-3, the J call TRBJ2-1; 7 bases are shared with TRBD2. The trim removed 4 bases at V and 0 bases at J, leaving 9 bases unmatched. This CDR3 is 17 amino acids long. In germline, CDR1 is LGHNA, CDR2 YSLEER. The CDR3 region has the DNA TGCGCCAGCAGCCCCGAACTAGCGATCATCTCCTACAATGAGCAGTTCTTC. It is translated as CASSPELAIISYNEQFF.

Comments on this clone: Mismatch with germline at one junction end may stem from a read error. The chain recombines TRBV7-9 with TRBJ2-7, with 9 bases that match TRBD1. Germline values: CDR1 SEHNR, CDR2 FQNEAQ (reference sequence). The length of the CDR3 is 14 residues. For the CDR3, the DNA is TGTTCCAGCAGCTTAGGGGACAGGGACTACGAGCAGTACTTC. It specifies CSSSLGDRDYEQYF.

The chain recombines TRBV6-5 with TRBJ1-4; TRBD1 might be the D (5 bases). The CDR3 length is 15 residues. The germline V gene has CDR1 MNHEY and CDR2 SVGAGI. Trimming cost V 5 bases and J 7 bases, with 17 bases left between them. Written as DNA, the CDR3 is TGTGCCAGCAGTAAAACTCGGCAGGGTATTGAAAAACTGTTTTTT. Protein product: CASSKTRQGIEKLFF.

V is TRBV6-4 and J is TRBJ2-3; possible D gene TRBD1, 6 bases. There are 15 residues in the CDR3. V lost 0 bases, J lost 5 bases, and 12 bases lay in between. The germline CDR1 and CDR2 sequences are MRHNA and SNTAGT. DNA for the CDR3: TGTGCCAGCAGTGACTCCCCAGGACAGCTAGATACGCAGTATTTT. It yields the protein CASSDSPGQLDTQYF.

The V call is TRBV27, the J call TRBJ2-1; 15 bases are a match to TRBD2. This CDR3 comprises 16 residues. V lost 8 bases, J lost 8 bases, and 10 bases stayed unmatched. Germline assignment: CDR1 MNHEY and CDR2 SMNVEV (reference sequence). In nucleotides, the CDR3 is TGTGCCAGCTCTTGGGGACTAGCGGGAGGTGGGGATGAGCAGTTCTTC. This sequence encodes CASSWGLAGGGDEQFF.

The chain combines TRBV5-1 with TRBJ2-7; 13 positions match TRBD2. Trimming at V came to 4 bases and at J to 2 bases, leaving 3 bases not matched to a gene. The germline V gene encodes CDR1 SGHRS and CDR2 YFSETQ. This CDR3 is built from 15 residues. The DNA for the CDR3 is TGCGCCAGCAGCACGGGACTAGCGGGGACCTACGAGCAGTACTTC. The encoded protein is CASSTGLAGTYEQYF.

The gene calls are TRBV4-1 and TRBJ2-7; 10 positions match TRBD2. The CDR3 totals 15 residues. Per germline, CDR1 MGHRA and CDR2 YSYEKL. V lost 5 bases to trimming and J lost 0 bases; unmatched junction nucleotides: 4. The CDR3 loop reads CASSFSGRSSYEQYF. CDR3 DNA sequence: TGCGCCAGCAGCTTTAGCGGGAGGAGCTCCTACGAGCAGTACTTC.

The V and J genes are TRBV9 and TRBJ2-1, with D tentatively TRBD2 (5 bases). V was shortened by 0 bases and J by 7 bases, with 14 bases between the two germline ends. The CDR3 is 15 residues long. Looked up from germline, CDR1 is SGDLS and CDR2 is YYNGEE. The CDR3 is CASSVEALARNEQFF. The CDR3 DNA reads TGTGCCAGCAGCGTAGAGGCTCTAGCCCGGAATGAGCAGTTCTTC.

The chain couples TRBV7-3 to TRBJ2-3, with 10 bases lining up with TRBD2. In germline, CDR1 is SGHTA, CDR2 FQGTGA. CDR3 length equals 17 residues. Losses at the gene ends were 1 base for V and 1 base for J; bases not matched to a gene: 5. CDR3 nucleotides: TGTGCCAGCAGCTTAATGGCTAGCGGGAGTGGCACAGATACGCAGTATTTT. It is translated as CASSLMASGSGTDTQYF.

This chain uses TRBV20-1 with TRBJ2-3; no reliable D call. The CDR3 spans 11 residues. The ends were cut back, 5 bases at V and 4 bases at J, with 7 bases in the middle. Germline-derived CDR1 and CDR2 are DFQATT and SNEGSKA (reference sequence). CDR3 sequence: CSAPYSDTQYF. CDR3 in DNA: TGCAGTGCTCCTTATTCAGATACGCAGTATTTT.

The V call is TRBV28, the J call TRBJ2-7; 11 bases map to TRBD1. The CDR3 spans 14 residues. Per the germline V gene, CDR1 is MDHEN and CDR2 is SYDVKM. Unmatched junction bases numbered 7, after V lost 6 bases and J lost 6 bases. The CDR3 sequence is CASRKTGTGGEQYF. CDR3 coding DNA: TGTGCCAGCAGGAAAACCGGGACAGGGGGCGAGCAGTACTTC.

The chain links TRBV19 to TRBJ2-3; D gene uncertain. CDR3 length: 14 residues. The V gene lost 3 bases and the J gene lost 1 base, with 8 bases spanning the gap. Germline assignment: CDR1 LNHDA and CDR2 SQIVND (reference sequence). This CDR3 is CASSMRPRTDTQYF. The CDR3 region has the DNA TGTGCCAGTAGTATGAGGCCCCGCACAGATACGCAGTATTTT.

The rearrangement uses TRBV6-5 and TRBJ2-2; tentatively, D is TRBD1 (5 bases). Deletions cut 10 bases from V and 0 bases from J, with 12 bases between. CDR1 MNHEY and CDR2 SVGAGI come from the germline V gene. This CDR3 contains 14 residues. The CDR3 is CATYLGPNTGELFF. The CDR3, as DNA: TGTGCCACCTATCTGGGGCCGAACACCGGGGAGCTGTTTTTT.

V gene TRBV2 combines with J gene TRBJ1-6; 10 bases line up with TRBD1. Germline V CDR1 and CDR2: SNHLY, FYNNEI. This CDR3 has 14 amino acids. The trim removed 8 bases at V and 10 bases at J, leaving 8 bases unmatched. The CDR3 region has the DNA TGTGCCAGCGGGACGGGACAGGGGAACTCACCCCTCCACTTT. Translation: CASGTGQGNSPLHF. The whole variable domain, filled in from reference TRBV2 and TRBJ1-6, reads EPEVTQTPSHQVTQMGQEVILRCVPISNHLYFYWYRQILGQKVEFLVSFYNNEISEKSEIFDDQFSVERPDGSNFTLKIRSTKLEDSAMYFCASGTGQGNSPLHFGNGTRLTVT.

The chain carries TRBV27 and TRBJ2-2, with D perhaps TRBD1 (6 bases). Looked up from germline, CDR1 is MNHEY and CDR2 is SMNVEV (reference sequence). The CDR3 has 19 residues. Trimming left V 6 bases short and J 1 base short, with 24 bases between. For the CDR3, the DNA is TGTGCCAGCAGACCAGGGGCCAACCGGGACCACCAGAACACCGGGGAGCTGTTTTTT. Translating gives CASRPGANRDHQNTGELFF.

The V gene is TRBV7-9, the J gene TRBJ2-7; D perhaps matches TRBD2 (6 bases). This CDR3 comprises 16 residues. Trimming shortened V by 5 bases and J by 5 bases, and 22 bases separated the two germline ends. CDR1 and CDR2 (germline): SEHNR, FQNEAQ (reference sequence). The CDR3 nucleotides are TGTGCCAGCAGCGCTGCTAGCGACATACCGGGAAACGAGCAGTACTTC. Its translation: CASSAASDIPGNEQYF.

The chain has TRBV10-3 and TRBJ2-3; TRBD2 matches 11 bases. J was trimmed by 2 bases and V by 4 bases; bases with no gene match: 5. The CDR3 has 16 amino acids. Germline CDR1 reads ENHRY; CDR2 reads SYGVKD. CDR3: CAISAGTSGDTDTQYF. CDR3 sequence (DNA): TGTGCCATCAGTGCCGGGACTAGCGGAGACACAGATACGCAGTATTTT.

The chain combines TRBV19 with TRBJ1-3; D possibly corresponds to TRBD1 (5 bases). Germline CDR1 and CDR2: LNHDA and SQIVND (reference sequence). The CDR3 has 20 amino acids. V lost 6 bases and J lost 5, with 32 bases in between. Here the CDR3 DNA reads TGTGCCAGTAGATTTACAACGGGACTAGCCGCCTACGACGGGAGAAACACCATATATTTT. Its protein is CASRFTTGLAAYDGRNTIYF.

This chain joins TRBV23-1 and TRBJ2-2; 8 positions agree with TRBD1. TRBV23-1 is an open reading frame whose function is uncertain. V dropped 4 bases and J dropped 1; count of bases not matched to a gene: 5. The length of the CDR3 is 16 residues. The CDR3 reads CASSRPGTGNTGELFF. The CDR3 region has the DNA TGCGCCAGCAGTCGACCTGGGACAGGGAACACCGGGGAGCTGTTTTTT.

This chain connects TRBV28 to TRBJ1-1, with 7 bases identical to TRBD1. The CDR3 has 14 residues. CDR1 is MDHEN and CDR2 is SYDVKM in the germline V gene. V shed 2 bases and J 3 bases; nucleotides not matched to a gene: 3. This CDR3 reads CASSLDRADTEAFF. In nucleotides, the CDR3 is TGTGCCAGCAGTTTAGACAGGGCAGACACTGAAGCTTTCTTT.

The chain uses TRBV5-1 and TRBJ2-3, with TRBD2 matching 10 bases. CDR3 size: 15 residues. V shed 1 base and J 5 bases; nucleotides not matched to a gene: 4. CDR1 is SGHRS, CDR2 YFSETQ, per germline. CDR3 region: CASSLPGLARDTQYF. DNA for the CDR3: TGCGCCAGCAGCTTGCCGGGACTAGCGCGAGATACGCAGTATTTT.

The genes are TRBV5-1 and TRBJ2-5, with D possibly matching TRBD1 (6 bases). The CDR3 runs to 16 residues. CDR1 and CDR2 from the germline V gene are SGHRS and YFSETQ. The V end was cut by 2 bases, the J end by 2 bases, with 16 bases between. The CDR3 DNA sequence: TGCGCCAGCAGCTTTCGGCCAGGGGTACGTCAAGAGACCCAGTACTTC. The encoded protein is CASSFRPGVRQETQYF.

This clone was observed once. The chain is built from TRBV5-1 and TRBJ2-1; 13 positions agree with TRBD2. The V gene end was trimmed by 3 bases and the J gene end by 9 bases; junction bases not matched to a gene: 6. The CDR3 is made up of 15 amino acids. The germline gives CDR1 SGHRS, CDR2 YFSETQ. The CDR3 here is CASSSWTSGSPEQFF. As DNA, the CDR3 is TGCGCCAGCAGCTCCTGGACTAGCGGGAGCCCTGAGCAGTTCTTC.

The rearrangement uses TRBV27 and TRBJ2-1, with D perhaps matching TRBD2 (5 bases). Deletions cut 4 bases from V and 3 bases from J, with 19 bases between. This CDR3 region has 17 residues. CDR1 is MNHEY, CDR2 SMNVEV, per germline (reference sequence). The CDR3 loop is CASSSYTPSGIYNEQFF. CDR3 sequence (DNA): TGTGCCAGCAGTTCCTACACTCCTTCGGGGATCTACAATGAGCAGTTCTTC.

V gene TRBV11-2 combines with J gene TRBJ2-5; 14 nucleotides align to TRBD2. This CDR3 is built from 17 residues. The V gene end was trimmed by 5 bases and the J gene end by 2 bases; junction bases not matched to a gene: 7. Looked up from germline, CDR1 is SGHAT and CDR2 is FQNNGV. The DNA of the CDR3 is TGTGCCAGCAGCACCCCGGGACTAGCGGGAGCACAAGAGACCCAGTACTTC. Translation gives CASSTPGLAGAQETQYF.

The chain couples TRBV7-9 to TRBJ1-4; TRBD1 matches at 7 bases. With 8 bases clipped from V and 12 bases from J, the junction kept 12 bases outside the gene matches. The CDR3 contains 13 residues. The V gene's germline CDR1 is SEHNR and CDR2 FQNEAQ (reference sequence). DNA of the CDR3: TGTGCCAGCTGCCGGGACAGTCGCTTGGAACTGTTTTTT. Encoded protein: CASCRDSRLELFF.

This chain uses TRBV5-1 with TRBJ2-5; possibly TRBD2 for D (5 bases). Germline V CDR1 and CDR2: SGHRS, YFSETQ. The CDR3 is 14 amino acids. V lost 4 bases to trimming and J lost 2 bases, with 12 bases between them. The CDR3 protein is CASSRARDQETQYF. CDR3 sequence (DNA): TGCGCCAGCAGCCGAGCGAGGGATCAAGAGACCCAGTACTTC.